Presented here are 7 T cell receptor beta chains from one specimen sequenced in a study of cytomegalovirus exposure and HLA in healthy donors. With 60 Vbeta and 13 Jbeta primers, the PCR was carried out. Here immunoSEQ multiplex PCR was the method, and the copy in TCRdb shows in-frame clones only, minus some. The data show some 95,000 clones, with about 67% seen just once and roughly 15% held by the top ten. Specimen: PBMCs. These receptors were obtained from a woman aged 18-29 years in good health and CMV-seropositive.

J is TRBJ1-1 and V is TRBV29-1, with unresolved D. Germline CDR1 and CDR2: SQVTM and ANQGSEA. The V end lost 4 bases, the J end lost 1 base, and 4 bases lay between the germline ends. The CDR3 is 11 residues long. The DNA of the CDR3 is TGCAGCGTTGGACAGAACACTGAAGCTTTCTTT. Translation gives CSVGQNTEAFF. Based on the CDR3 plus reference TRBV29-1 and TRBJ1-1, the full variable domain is SAVISQKPSRDICQRGTSLTIQCQVDSQVTMMFWYRQQPGQSLTLIATANQGSEATYESGFVIDKFPISRPNLTFSTLTVSNMSPEDSSIYLCSVGQNTEAFFGQGTRLTVV.

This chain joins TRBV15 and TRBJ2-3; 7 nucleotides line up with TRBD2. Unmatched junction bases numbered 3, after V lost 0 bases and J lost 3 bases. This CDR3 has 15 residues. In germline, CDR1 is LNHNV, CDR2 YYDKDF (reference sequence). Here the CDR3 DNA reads TGTGCCACCAGCAGAGATCGACTAGCTACAGATACGCAGTATTTT. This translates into CATSRDRLATDTQYF.

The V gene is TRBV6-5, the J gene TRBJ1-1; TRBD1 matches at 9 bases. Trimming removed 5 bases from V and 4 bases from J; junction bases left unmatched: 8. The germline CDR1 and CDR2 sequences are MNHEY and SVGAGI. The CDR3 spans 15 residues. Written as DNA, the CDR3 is TGTGCCAGCAGTGCCTTCCCGGGACAGGGCACTGAAGCTTTCTTT. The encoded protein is CASSAFPGQGTEAFF.

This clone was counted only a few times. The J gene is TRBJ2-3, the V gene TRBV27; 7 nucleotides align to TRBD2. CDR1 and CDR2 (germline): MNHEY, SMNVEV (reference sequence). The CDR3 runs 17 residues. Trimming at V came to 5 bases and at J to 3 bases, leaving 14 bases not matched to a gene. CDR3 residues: CASSTLGGGMVTDTQYF. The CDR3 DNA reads TGTGCCAGCAGTACCTTGGGGGGGGGTATGGTGACAGATACGCAGTATTTT.

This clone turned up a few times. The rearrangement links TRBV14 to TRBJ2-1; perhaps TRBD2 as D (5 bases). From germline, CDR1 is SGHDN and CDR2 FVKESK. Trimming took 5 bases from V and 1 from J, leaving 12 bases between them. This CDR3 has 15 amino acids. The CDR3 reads CASSLVAFSYNEQFF. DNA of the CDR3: TGTGCCAGCAGCTTAGTAGCGTTTTCCTACAATGAGCAGTTCTTC.

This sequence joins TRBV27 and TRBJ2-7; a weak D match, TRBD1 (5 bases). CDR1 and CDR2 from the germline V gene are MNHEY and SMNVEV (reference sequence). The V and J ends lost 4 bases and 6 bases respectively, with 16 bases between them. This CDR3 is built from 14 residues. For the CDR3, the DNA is TGTGCCAGCAGTTATGGGCCCCGACAGACCGAGCAGTACTTC. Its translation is CASSYGPRQTEQYF.

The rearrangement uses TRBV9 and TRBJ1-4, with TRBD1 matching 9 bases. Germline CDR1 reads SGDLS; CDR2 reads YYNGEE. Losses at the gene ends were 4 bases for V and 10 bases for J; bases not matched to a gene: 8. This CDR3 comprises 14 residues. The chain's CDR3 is CASSTGQGLGKLFF. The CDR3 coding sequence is TGTGCCAGCAGCACGGGACAGGGACTGGGAAAACTGTTTTTT.